This TCR beta chain stems from a study of vaccination and CD4 T cells after COVID-19. Sequencing of cultured CD4+ T cell DNA used the Oncomine TCR Beta short-read assay. TCRdb re-analysed the PCR reads in MiXCR, keeping a single row per CDR3 protein. The sample has approximately 16,000 distinct CDR3 sequences, roughly 48% seen once; the top ten hold 9% to 15%. This clonotype has more than one count but fewer than ten. No antigen is known for it. CDR3 length: 14 residues. Per the germline V gene, CDR1 is LNHNV and CDR2 is YYDKDF (reference sequence). The trim removed 0 bases at V and 7 bases at J, leaving 5 bases unmatched. This sample's treatment: approximately 11-day PBMC culture with coronavirus spike peptide pools or control peptides (ViraFEST assay).

This TCR was recovered from a human donor who had recovered from COVID-19. Specimen: CD4+ T cells from blood, cultured in vitro. The gene calls are TRBV15 and TRBJ1-2, with 7 bases matching TRBD1. The CDR3 DNA follows: TGTGCCACCAGCAGAGATGACAGGGAGGGTGGCTACACCTTC. Translation gives CATSRDDREGGYTF.